What follows are 27 T cell receptor beta chains derived from one specimen sequenced in a study of cytomegalovirus exposure and HLA in healthy donors (dated by TCRdb to 2015 to 2018). Library method: the immunoSEQ multiplex PCR assay. The multiplex PCR relied on a mix of 60 forward primers for TCR Vbeta segments and 13 reverse primers for TCR Jbeta segments. Held by TCRdb, this immuneACCESS table contains in-frame sequences only and omits some clones. Under half of the omission traces to an unresolved V gene where checked; the cause of the rest is unknown. In this sample the table shows about 100,000 clones, 82% of which occur a single time. The ten largest clonotypes hold approximately 2.4% of the sample. The specimen was PBMCs. The receptors derive from a man aged 25 to 40 in good health and CMV-seropositive.

The chain couples TRBV5-1 to TRBJ2-1, with D perhaps TRBD2 (5 bases). With 4 bases removed from V and 2 bases from J, the gap between germline ends came to 10 bases. Germline lookup yields CDR1 SGHRS and CDR2 YFSETQ. This CDR3 has 14 amino acids. The CDR3 sequence is CASSTTGTYNEQFF. Here the CDR3 DNA reads TGCGCCAGCAGCACAACCGGGACCTACAATGAGCAGTTCTTC.

This chain joins TRBV5-1 and TRBJ2-3; no definite D call. The CDR3 is made up of 17 amino acids. V dropped 4 bases and J dropped 0 bases, with 18 bases sitting between them. Germline assignment: CDR1 SGHRS and CDR2 YFSETQ. The CDR3 protein is CASSISLGPVSTDTQYF. CDR3 bases: TGCGCCAGCAGCATAAGTCTAGGCCCCGTCAGCACAGATACGCAGTATTTT.

The V call is TRBV5-1, the J call TRBJ1-5; D not resolved. CDR3 size: 13 residues. The germline V and J ends were trimmed by 4 bases and 4 bases, with 9 bases remaining between them. CDR1 and CDR2 from the germline V gene are SGHRS and YFSETQ. The CDR3 sequence is CASSVEPNQPQHF. DNA for the CDR3: TGCGCCAGCAGCGTCGAGCCTAATCAGCCCCAGCATTTT.

This chain uses TRBV5-6 with TRBJ2-7, with 9 bases that match TRBD1. Germline V gene lookup returns CDR1 SGHDT and CDR2 YYEEEE. J was trimmed by 4 bases and V by 5 bases; bases with no gene match: 7. The CDR3 is 14 amino acids. The CDR3 coding sequence is TGTGCCAGCAGTTTCGGGACAGGGCTATACGAGCAGTACTTC. Translating gives CASSFGTGLYEQYF.

The CDR3 DNA reads as TGTGCCAGCGCTCTCGCAGGGACTAATGAAAAACTGTTTTTT. This gives the protein CASALAGTNEKLFF. This rearrangement joins TRBV27 to TRBJ1-4; D is perhaps TRBD1 (5 bases). V lost 8 bases to trimming and J lost 2 bases, with 12 bases between them. The germline V gene encodes CDR1 MNHEY and CDR2 SMNVEV (reference sequence). The CDR3 spans 14 residues. The variable domain in full, with the rest retrieved from reference TRBV27 and TRBJ1-4, is EAQVTQNPRYLITVTGKKLTVTCSQNMNHEYMSWYRQDPGLGLRQIYYSMNVEVTDKGDVPEGYKVSRKEKRNFPLILESPSPNQTSLYFCASALAGTNEKLFFGSGTQLSVL.

The gene calls are TRBV5-1 and TRBJ2-2, with 8 positions matching TRBD2. CDR1 SGHRS and CDR2 YFSETQ come from the germline V gene. The CDR3 covers 16 residues. Germline trimming cut 3 bases from V and 7 bases from J; bases unmatched to any gene: 11. In DNA, the CDR3 is TGCGCCAGCAGCTCCTTGGCGGGGGGCCGCAACGGGGAGCTGTTTTTT. Translation: CASSSLAGGRNGELFF.

V is TRBV7-3 and J is TRBJ2-3; perhaps TRBD1 as D (5 bases). Trimming cost V 5 bases and J 8 bases, with 17 bases left between them. The CDR3 spans 14 residues. CDR1 and CDR2 from the germline V gene are SGHTA and FQGTGA. CDR3 in amino acids: CASSTGAPSSTQYF. DNA of the CDR3: TGTGCCAGCAGCACTGGGGCTCCGTCCAGTACGCAGTATTTT.

Comment on this clone: One end of the junction is discordant with germline, which a read error may explain. The chain couples TRBV7-9 to TRBJ1-2; D is unclear. The CDR3 is 12 amino acids. Germline CDR1 reads SEHNR; CDR2 reads FQNEAQ (reference sequence). Written as DNA, the CDR3 is TGTTCCAGCAGCTCACGGGGTTATGGCTACACCTTC. Protein sequence: CSSSSRGYGYTF.

The rearrangement uses TRBV6-6 and TRBJ1-5, with D possibly TRBD1 on 6 matching bases. Germline lookup yields CDR1 MNHNY and CDR2 SVGAGI (reference sequence). The V gene lost 6 bases and the J gene lost 6 bases, with 21 bases spanning the gap. CDR3 length: 16 residues. The CDR3 spells CASSVTGTRNFQPQHF. The CDR3 nucleotides are TGTGCCAGCAGCGTCACCGGGACACGGAACTTTCAGCCCCAGCATTTT.

V usage is TRBV6-1 and J usage is TRBJ2-1; TRBD1 matches at 8 bases. CDR1 MNHNS and CDR2 SASEGT come from the germline V gene. V lost 5 bases, J lost 8 bases, and 11 bases stayed unmatched. The CDR3 is 15 amino acids. The CDR3 here is CASSWTGKKWDEQFF. In nucleotides, the CDR3 is TGTGCCAGCAGTTGGACAGGGAAAAAATGGGATGAGCAGTTCTTC.

This clone was recorded a few times. The chain carries TRBV10-3 and TRBJ2-7, with D maybe TRBD2 (6 bases). The CDR3 has 14 amino acids. V was pared by 6 bases and J by 5 bases, with 17 bases between. Germline values: CDR1 ENHRY, CDR2 SYGVKD. The CDR3 sequence: CAIRGTEGANEQYF. The CDR3 DNA reads TGTGCCATCAGGGGGACGGAGGGTGCCAACGAGCAGTACTTC.

The CDR3 region is CASSGDTGTSGGAYTQYF. The CDR3 nucleotides read TGCGCCAGCAGCGGAGATACCGGGACTAGCGGGGGGGCCTATACGCAGTATTTT. The chain is built from TRBV5-1 and TRBJ2-3, with 16 bases aligning to TRBD2. V gave up 4 bases and J gave up 7 bases; unmatched junction bases: 12. This CDR3 spans 18 amino acids. From germline, CDR1 is SGHRS and CDR2 YFSETQ. The variable domain in full, with the rest retrieved from reference TRBV5-1 and TRBJ2-3, is KAGVTQTPRYLIKTRGQQVTLSCSPISGHRSVSWYQQTPGQGLQFLFEYFSETQRNKGNFPGRFSGRQFSNSRSEMNVSTLELGDSALYLCASSGDTGTSGGAYTQYFGPGTRLTVL.

V is TRBV29-1 and J is TRBJ1-1, with D perhaps matching TRBD1 (6 bases). The CDR3 totals 15 residues. CDR1 is SQVTM and CDR2 is ANQGSEA in the germline V gene. Trimming took 1 base from V and 1 from J, leaving 13 bases between them. The CDR3 protein is CSVEGRTGTNTEAFF. The CDR3, as DNA: TGCAGCGTTGAAGGCAGAACAGGGACGAACACTGAAGCTTTCTTT. The complete variable domain, with remaining parts taken from reference TRBV29-1 and TRBJ1-1, reads SAVISQKPSRDICQRGTSLTIQCQVDSQVTMMFWYRQQPGQSLTLIATANQGSEATYESGFVIDKFPISRPNLTFSTLTVSNMSPEDSSIYLCSVEGRTGTNTEAFFGQGTRLTVV.

The gene calls are TRBV11-2 and TRBJ2-5; D gene uncertain. This CDR3 is built from 14 residues. The germline V gene encodes CDR1 SGHAT and CDR2 FQNNGV. Between the trimmed V and J ends, which lost 5 bases and 2 bases, there was a span of 12 bases. CDR3 region: CASSLGSSQETQYF. In nucleotides, the CDR3 is TGTGCCAGCAGCCTAGGAAGTAGTCAAGAGACCCAGTACTTC.

This clone was seen only a few times. V and J are TRBV7-9 and TRBJ1-6; D uncertain. V was cut by 7 bases and J by 8 bases, with 12 bases left in between. CDR1 is SEHNR, CDR2 FQNEAQ, per germline (reference sequence). This CDR3 contains 13 residues. CDR3 sequence (DNA): TGTGCCAGCACCTCAAGGAGGGATTCACCCCTCCACTTT. Its translation is CASTSRRDSPLHF.

The chain has TRBV7-9 and TRBJ1-2; 7 positions agree with TRBD1. The junction had 3 bases not matched to a gene; V was cut back by 1 base and J by 4 bases. This CDR3 comprises 14 residues. Per germline, CDR1 SEHNR and CDR2 FQNEAQ (reference sequence). CDR3 protein: CASSLGQGSYGYTF. The DNA of the CDR3 is TGTGCCAGCAGCTTAGGACAGGGATCCTATGGCTACACCTTC.

This clone was seen more than once but under ten times. This chain connects TRBV18 to TRBJ2-7, with D possibly matching TRBD1 (6 bases). The V gene lost 5 bases and the J gene lost 5 bases, with 16 bases spanning the gap. This CDR3 contains 14 residues. The V gene's germline CDR1 is KGHSH and CDR2 LQKENI. For the CDR3, the DNA is TGTGCCAGCTCAACTATCGGGACAACCAACGAGCAGTACTTC. This translates into CASSTIGTTNEQYF.

This chain links TRBV7-2 with TRBJ2-5; 8 bases map to TRBD1. V was pared by 5 bases and J by 5 bases, with 7 bases of the junction left unmatched. CDR1 SGHTA and CDR2 FQGNSA come from the germline V gene. CDR3 length: 14 residues. For the CDR3, the DNA is TGTGCCAGCAGCCCTGACAGGGGATGGGAGACCCAGTACTTC. It translates to CASSPDRGWETQYF.

The genes are TRBV12-5 and TRBJ2-2; D may be TRBD2 (7 bases). Trimming took 0 bases from V and 0 from J, leaving 11 bases between them. Germline CDR1 LGHNT, CDR2 FRNRAP. This CDR3 has 17 residues. The CDR3 region is CASGLVRGGTNTGELFF. Here the CDR3 DNA reads TGTGCTAGTGGTTTGGTAAGGGGGGGGACGAACACCGGGGAGCTGTTTTTT.

This rearrangement joins TRBV6-6 to TRBJ1-2; no firm D call. The CDR3 is made up of 10 amino acids. V lost 7 bases to trimming and J lost 8 bases, with 8 bases between them. Germline V CDR1 and CDR2: MNHNY, SVGAGI (reference sequence). The CDR3 nucleotides read TGTGCCAGCAATGAGGCGGGCTACACCTTC. Protein product: CASNEAGYTF.

The gene calls are TRBV5-1 and TRBJ2-5, with 11 bases lining up with TRBD2. The germline CDR1 and CDR2 sequences are SGHRS and YFSETQ. The CDR3 has 15 amino acids. V lost 0 bases and J lost 11; bases outside the gene matches: 9. In DNA form, the CDR3 reads TGCGCCAGCAGCTTGGCCACTAGCGGGGGCTGGGAGCAGTACTTC. It specifies CASSLATSGGWEQYF.

CDR3 residues: CAYSGTGDSEKLFF. The DNA of the CDR3 is TGTGCCTACTCCGGGACAGGCGACTCCGAAAAACTGTTTTTT. This chain links TRBV30 with TRBJ1-4; TRBD1 aligns across 8 bases. The germline V gene has CDR1 GTSNPN and CDR2 SVGIG (reference sequence). The trim removed 7 bases at V and 8 bases at J, leaving 12 bases unmatched. The CDR3 covers 14 residues.

The rearrangement uses TRBV6-1 and TRBJ2-5; the D is unclear. The CDR3 spans 13 residues. Deletions cut 4 bases from V and 2 bases from J, with 8 bases between. CDR1 MNHNS and CDR2 SASEGT come from the germline V gene. The CDR3 protein is CASSVTFQETQYF. The CDR3 region has the DNA TGTGCCAGCAGTGTGACTTTTCAAGAGACCCAGTACTTC.

There are a few counts of this clone. CDR3 in amino acids: CASSMGRRETYNEQFF. In DNA form, the CDR3 reads TGTGCCAGCAGTATGGGGAGGAGGGAAACTTACAATGAGCAGTTCTTC. The rearrangement uses TRBV7-9 and TRBJ2-1; possibly TRBD2 for D (6 bases). The CDR3 has 16 amino acids. Trimming took off 6 bases at V and 4 bases at J, with 19 bases between the two ends. Germline loops: CDR1 SEHNR, CDR2 FQNEAQ (reference sequence).

The chain employs TRBV6-5 and TRBJ1-1, with a weak D call TRBD1 (5 bases). Germline-derived CDR1 and CDR2 are MNHEY and SVGAGI. The CDR3 loop spans 12 amino acids. The V end was cut by 7 bases, the J end by 8 bases, with 14 bases between. DNA of the CDR3: TGTGCCAGCACCTACGGGGGGGGAGAAGCTTTCTTT. This codes for CASTYGGGEAFF.

Concerning this clone itself: Other DNA sequences within the sample encode an identical CDR3. The CDR3 region has the DNA TGTGCCAGCAGCTTGGGGGGATCCGAAAAACTGTTTTTT. This sequence encodes CASSLGGSEKLFF. V is TRBV7-9 and J is TRBJ1-4; possible D gene TRBD1, 5 bases. Per germline, CDR1 SEHNR and CDR2 FQNEAQ (reference sequence). V lost 3 bases and J lost 8, with 10 bases in between. The CDR3 extends over 13 amino acids. The variable domain in full, completed from reference TRBV7-9 and TRBJ1-4, reads DTGVSQNPRHKITKRGQNVTFRCDPISEHNRLYWYRQTLGQGPEFLTYFQNEAQLEKSRLLSDRFSAERPKGSFSTLEIQRTEQGDSAMYLCASSLGGSEKLFFGSGTQLSVL.

This rearrangement joins TRBV4-1 to TRBJ2-5; D remains unclear. The CDR3 length is 12 residues. CDR1 is MGHRA, CDR2 YSYEKL, per germline. Between the trimmed V and J ends, which lost 1 base and 5 bases, there was a span of 5 bases. CDR3 residues: CASSQGSETQYF. CDR3 DNA: TGCGCCAGCAGCCAAGGTTCGGAGACCCAGTACTTC.